This is a list of T cell receptor beta chains from one sample in a study of cytomegalovirus exposure and HLA in healthy donors. Repertoires were generated with immunoSEQ multiplex PCR, while TCRdb's copy carries only in-frame clones and drops some. Of 180,000 or so clones in the sample, more than 65% were seen once. The source material was PBMCs. The source of these receptors is a female donor in good health and CMV-seronegative. CDR3s include the opening cysteine and the closing phenylalanine or tryptophan. A D gene is named only where the DNA matches it firmly. Part of the rows lack a size; the others show once, few, many or a class for expanded clones.

clone_size d_call j_call v_call cdr3_aa cdr3_nt
- - TRBJ1-1 TRBV7-9 CASSLVEGAFF TGTGCCAGCAGCTTAGTGGAGGGAGCTTTCTTT
- - TRBJ1-1 TRBV27 CASSFSPGVGTEAFF TGTGCCAGCAGTTTCTCCCCGGGGGTGGGGACTGAAGCTTTCTTT
- TRBD2 TRBJ2-5 TRBV5-1 CASSLTSGGETQYF TGCGCCAGCAGCTTGACTAGCGGGGGGGAGACCCAGTACTTC
- TRBD2 TRBJ2-7 TRBV9 CASSVGGTSYYEQYF TGTGCCAGCAGCGTAGGCGGGACTAGCTATTACGAGCAGTACTTC
- TRBD2 TRBJ2-3 TRBV7-9 CASSNLGLAGVGGTDTQYF TGTGCCAGCAGCAACTTGGGACTAGCGGGAGTGGGGGGCACAGATACGCAGTATTTT
- - TRBJ2-3 TRBV9 CASSSSIRTDTQYF TGTGCCAGCAGCTCATCCATTCGCACAGATACGCAGTATTTT
- TRBD2 TRBJ2-7 TRBV4-1 CASSQYTSEYEQYF TGCGCCAGCAGCCAGTATACTAGCGAATACGAGCAGTACTTC
few TRBD1 TRBJ2-7 TRBV9 CASSLRTGGDEQYF TGTGCCAGCAGCCTTCGGACAGGGGGCGACGAGCAGTACTTC
- TRBD1 TRBJ2-2 TRBV5-4 CASSLGGTGSTGELFF TGTGCCAGCAGCCTCGGGGGGACAGGGTCCACCGGGGAGCTGTTTTTT
- - TRBJ2-7 TRBV7-6 CASSPGVYSYEQYF TGTGCCAGCAGCCCCGGGGTTTACTCCTACGAGCAGTACTTC
- - TRBJ1-2 TRBV19 CAVGGANYGYTF TGTGCCGTCGGGGGAGCTAACTATGGCTACACCTTC
- - TRBJ1-6 TRBV2 CASSERTTGPRPLHF TGTGCCAGCAGTGAAAGAACCACAGGTCCCAGGCCCCTCCACTTT
- TRBD1 TRBJ1-1 TRBV6-1 CASRGTGMNTEAFF TGTGCCAGCAGGGGGACAGGGATGAACACTGAAGCTTTCTTT
- TRBD1 TRBJ2-4 TRBV15 CATSRVQGQLNIQYF TGTGCCACCAGCAGAGTCCAGGGACAGTTGAACATTCAGTACTTC
- - TRBJ1-4 TRBV7-9 CASSLGHQSREKLFF TGTGCCAGCAGCTTGGGACATCAAAGTCGTGAAAAACTGTTTTTT
- TRBD2 TRBJ2-3 TRBV7-2 CASSPLAGVDTQYF TGTGCCAGCAGCCCGCTAGCGGGAGTAGATACGCAGTATTTT
- - TRBJ2-5 TRBV28 CASSLPGVQETQYF TGTGCCAGCAGTCTCCCCGGGGTACAAGAGACCCAGTACTTC
- TRBD1 TRBJ2-7 TRBV5-1 CASSLADGQGAYEQYF TGCGCCAGCAGCTTGGCCGATGGACAGGGGGCCTACGAGCAGTACTTC
- TRBD1 TRBJ2-3 TRBV12-5 CASGLGDRGGTDTQYF TGTGCTAGTGGTTTGGGGGACAGGGGCGGCACAGATACGCAGTATTTT
- - TRBJ2-3 TRBV28 CASSLLLAPSDTQYF TGTGCCAGCAGTTTATTGCTAGCCCCCTCAGATACGCAGTATTTT
- - TRBJ2-2 TRBV29-1 CSVSDGSLRRELFF TGCAGCGTTTCAGACGGTTCACTCAGGAGGGAGCTGTTTTTT
- TRBD2 TRBJ2-3 TRBV15 CATSRTSGGIDTQYF TGTGCCACCAGCCGGACTAGCGGGGGGATAGATACGCAGTATTTT
- - TRBJ2-3 TRBV10-3 CAIKDTSTDTQYF TGTGCCATCAAAGACACTAGCACAGATACGCAGTATTTT
- - TRBJ2-1 TRBV5-6 CASSLGSQAYISYNEQFF TGTGCCAGCAGCTTAGGAAGTCAGGCCTATATTTCCTACAATGAGCAGTTCTTC
- TRBD2 TRBJ2-4 TRBV19 CASRTGLADAKAKNIQYF TGTGCCAGTAGAACGGGACTAGCAGACGCTAAAGCCAAAAACATTCAGTACTTC
- TRBD1 TRBJ1-2 TRBV30 CAWSVSTGPNYGYTF TGTGCCTGGAGTGTATCGACAGGGCCTAACTATGGCTACACCTTC
- TRBD2 TRBJ2-7 TRBV7-8 CASSLERGIYEQYF TGTGCCAGCAGCTTAGAGCGGGGCATCTACGAGCAGTACTTC
- - TRBJ2-7 TRBV4-1 CASSQSLAAYEQYF TGCGCCAGCAGCCAATCACTAGCCGCCTACGAGCAGTACTTC
few TRBD1 TRBJ2-7 TRBV5-1 CASSSINPGQGSEQYF TGCGCCAGCAGCTCCATTAATCCGGGACAGGGGAGCGAGCAGTACTTC
- - TRBJ2-7 TRBV7-9 CSSSLLGASSYEQYF TGTTCCAGCAGCCTCCTTGGGGCCAGCTCCTACGAGCAGTACTTC
- TRBD1 TRBJ2-7 TRBV6-6 CASSKGQTTYEQYF TGTGCCAGCAGCAAGGGACAGACAACCTACGAGCAGTACTTC
- TRBD2 TRBJ2-5 TRBV4-1 CASSQREGGETQYF TGCGCCAGCAGCCAACGGGAGGGAGGAGAGACCCAGTACTTC
- TRBD1 TRBJ1-2 TRBV28 CASSLQGTRGDGYTF TGTGCCAGCAGCCTTCAGGGCACCAGGGGGGATGGCTACACCTTC
once - TRBJ2-1 TRBV9 CASSLRGEQFF TGTGCCAGCAGCCTAAGAGGGGAGCAGTTCTTC
- TRBD2 TRBJ2-2 TRBV7-8 CASKTELAGGELFF TGTGCCAGCAAAACGGAACTAGCGGGAGGGGAGCTGTTTTTT
once - TRBJ2-2 TRBV18 CASSPGLHTGELFF TGTGCCAGCTCACCGGGACTCCACACCGGGGAGCTGTTTTTT
- TRBD1 TRBJ1-2 TRBV15 CATSTQDRGYGYTF TGTGCCACCAGCACGCAGGACAGGGGATATGGCTACACCTTC
once TRBD1 TRBJ1-2 TRBV19 CASSIDGTAIYGYTF TGTGCCAGTAGTATAGATGGGACAGCTATTTATGGCTACACCTTC
- - TRBJ2-7 TRBV6-1 CASRARLTYEQYF TGTGCCAGCAGAGCTAGGCTCACCTACGAGCAGTACTTC
few TRBD2 TRBJ2-1 TRBV12-5 CASGLRLAGVNEQFF TGTGCTAGTGGTTTGCGGTTAGCGGGGGTCAATGAGCAGTTCTTC
few - TRBJ1-4 TRBV6-6 CASSYTGTPNEKLFF TGTGCCAGCAGTTATACCGGGACACCAAATGAAAAACTGTTTTTT
- - TRBJ2-5 TRBV4-3 CASSQLGRDGTQYF TGCGCCAGCAGCCAACTCGGCAGGGATGGGACCCAGTACTTC
- - TRBJ2-2 TRBV6-5 CASSSLGDTTGELFF TGTGCCAGCAGCTCTCTAGGGGATACCACCGGGGAGCTGTTTTTT
- TRBD1 TRBJ2-6 TRBV7-9 CASSPHAAGGGANVLTF TGTGCCAGCAGCCCCCACGCCGCAGGGGGAGGGGCCAACGTCCTGACTTTC
- TRBD1 TRBJ2-7 TRBV27 CASSLSTGTVNYEQYF TGTGCCAGCAGTTTATCGACCGGGACAGTCAACTACGAGCAGTACTTC
- - TRBJ2-7 TRBV5-1 CASSLGVSYEQYF TGCGCCAGCAGCTTAGGAGTGAGCTACGAGCAGTACTTC
once - TRBJ1-2 TRBV6-5 CASSFRRGAIIYGYTF TGTGCCAGCAGTTTCCGGCGGGGGGCGATAATCTACGGCTACACCTTC
- - TRBJ2-2 TRBV2 CASSERGTGELFF TGTGCCAGCAGTGAACGGGGGACCGGGGAGCTGTTTTTT
- TRBD2 TRBJ2-3 TRBV19 CASSSGGAVGTDTQYF TGTGCCAGTAGTTCCGGGGGGGCCGTGGGGACAGATACGCAGTATTTT
- - TRBJ2-1 TRBV7-8 CASSSIADEQFF TGTGCCAGCAGCTCGATTGCGGATGAGCAGTTCTTC
- TRBD2 TRBJ2-3 TRBV5-6 CASSLGDSGVSTDTQYF TGTGCCAGCAGCTTGGGAGATAGCGGGGTTAGCACAGATACGCAGTATTTT
- TRBD2 TRBJ2-5 TRBV11-2 CASSPHDQLAGVETQYF TGTGCCAGCAGCCCTCACGATCAACTAGCGGGGGTAGAGACCCAGTACTTC
- TRBD1 TRBJ1-2 TRBV11-2 CASSAAGTGQYYGYTF TGTGCCAGCAGCGCAGCGGGGACAGGGCAATACTATGGCTACACCTTC
once - TRBJ2-1 TRBV18 CASSHRQADSYNEQFF TGTGCCAGCTCCCATAGACAGGCGGATTCCTACAATGAGCAGTTCTTC
- - TRBJ2-5 TRBV21-1 CASSTLDRLETQYF TGTGCCAGCAGCACCCTCGACAGGTTGGAGACCCAGTACTTC